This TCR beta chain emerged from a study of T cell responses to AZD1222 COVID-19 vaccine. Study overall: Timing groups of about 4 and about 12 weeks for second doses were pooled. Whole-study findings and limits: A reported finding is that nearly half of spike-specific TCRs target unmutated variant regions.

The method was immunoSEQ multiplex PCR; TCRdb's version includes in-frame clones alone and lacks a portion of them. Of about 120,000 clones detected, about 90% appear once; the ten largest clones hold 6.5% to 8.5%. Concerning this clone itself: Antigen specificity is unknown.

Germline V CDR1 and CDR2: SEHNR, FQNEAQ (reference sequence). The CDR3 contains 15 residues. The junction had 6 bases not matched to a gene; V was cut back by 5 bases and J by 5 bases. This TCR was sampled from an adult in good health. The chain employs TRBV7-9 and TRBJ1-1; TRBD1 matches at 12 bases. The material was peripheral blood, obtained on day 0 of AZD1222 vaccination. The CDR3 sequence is CASSRGQGARTEAFF. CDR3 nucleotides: TGTGCCAGCAGCAGGGGACAGGGGGCGCGTACTGAAGCTTTCTTT.